Below, 8 T cell receptor beta chains from the same sample are listed, as sequenced in a study of post-analysis software for immune sequencing data. Study-level points and caveats: TRBV segments more frequent in patients than in controls numbered a few and included TRBV5-6, TRBV5-1 and TRBV20-1.

The antigens for these receptors are not known. TCR beta cDNA libraries included unique molecular identifiers. TCRdb reprocessed the PCR reads with MiXCR, giving one entry per CDR3 protein. The repertoire has some 240,000 distinct CDR3 sequences, roughly a third of them found once; the top ten carry less than 6%. The sample taken for sequencing was blood. All receptors come from a girl under 18 with multiple sclerosis.

The sample holds a few counts of this clonotype. The chain has TRBV9 and TRBJ1-1; D may be TRBD1 (6 bases). The V end was cut by 0 bases, the J end by 6 bases, with 21 bases between. The CDR3 spans 17 residues. Germline CDR1 reads SGDLS; CDR2 reads YYNGEE. CDR3 nucleotides: TGTGCCAGCAGCGTAGATCCGGGGGCGGGTGTTCTTCCTGAAGCTTTCTTT. Its translation is CASSVDPGAGVLPEAFF.

The chain is built from TRBV6-2 or TRBV6-3 and TRBJ2-1, with 9 bases matching TRBD2. Germline V gene lookup returns CDR1 MNHEY and CDR2 SVGEGT. There are 15 residues in the CDR3. V trimming: 7 bases; J trimming: 0 bases; junction bases outside the gene matches: 4. The CDR3, as DNA: TGTGCCAGCATCGTTAGCGGGAGCTCCTACAATGAGCAGTTCTTC. Protein sequence: CASIVSGSSYNEQFF.

This clonotype was observed at least ten times. The CDR3 DNA reads as TGTGCCAGCAGCGGGGAGACCCAGTACTTC. This translates into CASSGETQYF. V is TRBV9 and J is TRBJ2-5; D remains ambiguous. This CDR3 has 10 amino acids. The germline V gene encodes CDR1 SGDLS and CDR2 YYNGEE. V was trimmed by 3 bases and J by 5 bases, leaving 2 bases between them.

This clonotype came up many times. The rearrangement joins TRBV20-1 to TRBJ2-5, with 11 bases lining up with TRBD2. From germline, CDR1 is DFQATT and CDR2 SNEGSKA (reference sequence). V was pared by 4 bases and J by 5 bases, with 18 bases of the junction left unmatched. This CDR3 is built from 18 residues. The CDR3: CSAKVTSGGEYVAETQYF. The CDR3 bases are TGCAGTGCTAAAGTAACTAGCGGGGGCGAATACGTCGCTGAGACCCAGTACTTC.

Notes on this clonotype: This may be a read error, as it is one base from a much larger clone. This rearrangement joins TRBV4-2 to TRBJ2-1; D call uncertain. Germline CDR1 is LGHNA and CDR2 is YNFKEQ. The CDR3 covers 16 residues. CDR3: CAGSEGPGRAYNEQFF. CDR3 sequence (DNA): TGTGCCGGCAGCGAAGGTCCAGGCAGAGCATACAATGAGCAGTTCTTC.

On this clonotype itself: This may arise from a read error, as a much more abundant clone is one base away. This sequence joins TRBV7-2 and TRBJ2-5; 7 bases fit TRBD1. The germline gives CDR1 SGHTA, CDR2 FQGNSA. The CDR3 length is 14 residues. After removal of 5 bases from V and 11 bases from J, the junction contained 14 bases not matched to a gene. The CDR3 is CASSPQGSHSEQYF. In DNA form, the CDR3 reads TGTGCCAGCAGCCCACAGGGGTCCCACAGTGAGCAGTACTTC.

This clonotype was counted many times. V and J are TRBV12-3 or TRBV12-4 and TRBJ2-5; D not certain. This CDR3 has 13 amino acids. V gave up 0 bases and J gave up 1 base, with 3 bases separating them. Here the CDR3 reads CASSLARQETQYF. Written as DNA, the CDR3 is TGTGCCAGCAGTTTAGCCCGCCAAGAGACCCAGTACTTC.

The genes are TRBV6-1 and TRBJ2-1, with 9 bases that match TRBD2. This CDR3 contains 15 residues. The germline CDR1 and CDR2 sequences are MNHNS and SASEGT. After removal of 2 bases from V and 7 bases from J, the junction contained 6 bases not matched to a gene. The CDR3 loop reads CASSEMPSGTNEQFF. The CDR3, as DNA: TGTGCCAGCAGTGAAATGCCTAGCGGGACGAATGAGCAGTTCTTC.